This T cell receptor (beta chain) was observed in a study of T cell responses to AZD1222 COVID-19 vaccine. Overall study findings and caveats: Most donors were white British, females outnumbered males, and clonal diversity was possibly underestimated.

Regarding this clone: What it binds is not known.

The assay was immunoSEQ multiplex PCR, and TCRdb's table has in-frame clones only and misses some. Of 180,000 or so clones listed, about 89% are singletons. Germline V gene lookup returns CDR1 SGHTA and CDR2 FQGNSA. Trimming left V 3 bases short and J 5 bases short, with 14 bases between. The CDR3 sequence is 16 residues long. The source material was peripheral blood, sampled 28 days after the second AZD1222 dose. The chain employs TRBV7-2 and TRBJ1-6; maybe TRBD1 (6 bases). The sequence derives from an adult who received the AZD1222 COVID-19 vaccine. The CDR3 DNA reads as TGTGCCAGCAGCTTGGGAACGGACAGAAATAATTCACCCCTCCACTTT. Protein product: CASSLGTDRNNSPLHF. The variable domain in full, completed from reference TRBV7-2 and TRBJ1-6, reads GAGVSQSPSNKVTEKGKDVELRCDPISGHTALYWYRQSLGQGLEFLIYFQGNSAPDKSGLPSDRFSAERTGGSVSTLTIQRTQQEDSAVYLCASSLGTDRNNSPLHFGNGTRLTVT.